Listed here is a single TCR beta chain. Its cognate antigen is unknown. Primed by a sample-barcoded 5' primer and a J-beta primer mix, a second PCR proceeded for about 6 to 12 cycles. Using its own MiXCR run on the 5' RACE reads, TCRdb lists one record per CDR3 protein. The sample has 550,000 to 750,000 distinct CDR3 sequences; around a fifth are singletons. This sample is part of a study of blood T cells in healthy people across ages. The junction had 3 bases not matched to a gene; V was cut back by 7 bases and J by 2 bases. CDR3 length: 12 amino acids. In germline, CDR1 is SQVTM, CDR2 ANQGSEA. Overall study results and limits: CMV status of donors was unknown, possibly confounding expanded clonotype changes. Naive CD4+ cells and diversity were both higher in long-lived donors than in aged donors.

Source material: blood. The clonotype was recovered from a man in his 70s in good health. The J gene is TRBJ1-1, the V gene TRBV29-1, with 8 bases fitting TRBD1. CDR3 loop: CSGTGLNTEAFF. The CDR3 coding sequence is TGCAGCGGGACAGGGTTAAACACTGAAGCTTTCTTT.